The 31 T cell receptor beta chains reported below all come from one sample, sequenced in a study of blood T cell repertoires in COVID-19. TCRdb's table, derived via immunoSEQ multiplex PCR, lists solely in-frame clones and lacks some. The table lists more than 300,000 clones, about 87% of them singletons. The sequenced sample consisted of peripheral blood. These receptors were taken from a woman under 40 with COVID-19, enrolled during active disease.

The chain couples TRBV30 to TRBJ2-7; 7 positions agree with TRBD1. Germline V gene data show CDR1 as GTSNPN and CDR2 as SVGIG (reference sequence). With V trimmed by 6 bases and J by 0 bases, 8 bases remained unmatched. This CDR3 has 14 residues. As DNA, the CDR3 is TGTGCCTGCCCGACAGGGTTGAGCTCCTACGAGCAGTACTTC. Its protein is CACPTGLSSYEQYF.

V is TRBV4-1 and J is TRBJ1-6; D is unclear. This CDR3 is built from 17 residues. Trimming cost V 0 bases and J 7 bases, with 16 bases left between them. Germline V lookup: CDR1 MGHRA, CDR2 YSYEKL. DNA for the CDR3: TGCGCCAGCAGCCAAGATCCAGCAGGACTAAAGAATTCACCCCTCCACTTT. Protein sequence: CASSQDPAGLKNSPLHF.

The chain carries TRBV4-2 and TRBJ1-2; perhaps TRBD1 as D (5 bases). Trimming took 0 bases from V and 7 from J, leaving 9 bases between them. Germline lookup yields CDR1 LGHNA and CDR2 YNFKEQ. CDR3 length: 13 amino acids. The CDR3 sequence: CASSQERGSGYTF. CDR3 nucleotide sequence: TGTGCCAGCAGCCAAGAGCGGGGGTCTGGCTACACCTTC.

V gene TRBV29-1 combines with J gene TRBJ2-1, with 9 bases lining up with TRBD2. The CDR3 is 14 residues long. The J segment lost 3 bases and the V segment lost 5 bases, leaving 5 bases of the junction unmatched. Germline assignment: CDR1 SQVTM and CDR2 ANQGSEA. CDR3 sequence (DNA): TGCAGCGTTTTACTAGCGGGTCACTACAATGAGCAGTTCTTC. Protein sequence: CSVLLAGHYNEQFF.

A single count supports this clone. The chain uses TRBV6-2 or TRBV6-3 and TRBJ2-2, with 10 bases aligning to TRBD2. CDR1 and CDR2 from the germline V gene are MNHEY and SVGEGT. Trimming removed 5 bases from V and 8 bases from J; junction bases left unmatched: 11. This CDR3 comprises 16 residues. CDR3 sequence reads: CASSTKAGGPLGELFF. The CDR3 DNA is TGTGCCAGCAGTACGAAAGCGGGAGGGCCCTTAGGGGAGCTGTTTTTT.

The chain combines TRBV18 with TRBJ1-1, with 9 bases identical to TRBD1. CDR1 and CDR2 (germline): KGHSH, LQKENI. The length of the CDR3 is 14 residues. The junction had 6 bases not matched to a gene; V was cut back by 6 bases and J by 4 bases. In DNA, the CDR3 is TGTGCCAGCTCGCCGGACAGGGGTATCACTGAAGCTTTCTTT. This translates into CASSPDRGITEAFF.

The chain is built from TRBV18 and TRBJ2-2; 8 nucleotides align to TRBD1. CDR3 length equals 17 residues. CDR1 and CDR2 (germline): KGHSH, LQKENI. Trimming at V came to 3 bases and at J to 1 base, leaving 7 bases not matched to a gene. The CDR3 is CASSPTPGQGNTGELFF. The CDR3 nucleotides read TGTGCCAGCTCACCGACTCCCGGACAGGGGAACACCGGGGAGCTGTTTTTT.

The chain couples TRBV6-4 to TRBJ2-3; D may be TRBD1 (7 bases). The germline V and J ends were trimmed by 0 bases and 2 bases, with 9 bases remaining between them. The CDR3 is 15 amino acids. The germline gives CDR1 MRHNA, CDR2 SNTAGT. Written as DNA, the CDR3 is TGTGCCAGCAGTGACTCGGAGGGGGCCACAGATACGCAGTATTTT. Translation: CASSDSEGATDTQYF.

J is TRBJ2-5 and V is TRBV5-1, with 9 bases that match TRBD2. CDR3 length: 15 amino acids. The junction had 2 bases not matched to a gene; V was cut back by 0 bases and J by 2 bases. Germline CDR1 is SGHRS and CDR2 is YFSETQ. CDR3 amino acids: CASSLGLAEQETQYF. The CDR3 nucleotides are TGCGCCAGCAGCTTGGGACTAGCGGAGCAAGAGACCCAGTACTTC. The whole variable domain, filled in from reference TRBV5-1 and TRBJ2-5, reads KAGVTQTPRYLIKTRGQQVTLSCSPISGHRSVSWYQQTPGQGLQFLFEYFSETQRNKGNFPGRFSGRQFSNSRSEMNVSTLELGDSALYLCASSLGLAEQETQYFGPGTRLLVL.

The chain recombines TRBV5-1 with TRBJ1-4; TRBD1 matches at 10 bases. The CDR3 has 14 residues. Germline V gene data show CDR1 as SGHRS and CDR2 as YFSETQ. J lost 8 bases, V lost 4 bases, and 5 bases had no gene match. For the CDR3, the DNA is TGCGCCAGCAGCGGCGGGACAGGGGACGAAAAACTGTTTTTT. Its translation: CASSGGTGDEKLFF.

This clone was recorded only once. This chain links TRBV5-1 with TRBJ1-4; the D gene is possibly TRBD1 (5 bases). V was pared by 4 bases and J by 7 bases, with 14 bases between. The length of the CDR3 is 14 residues. Per the germline V gene, CDR1 is SGHRS and CDR2 is YFSETQ. CDR3 sequence (DNA): TGCGCCAGCAGCGCGACGGGGGTGGGTGAAAAACTGTTTTTT. Encoded protein: CASSATGVGEKLFF.

The chain uses TRBV5-1 and TRBJ2-1; 9 bases map to TRBD2. The junction had 2 bases not matched to a gene; V was cut back by 5 bases and J by 2 bases. In germline, CDR1 is SGHRS, CDR2 YFSETQ. The CDR3 is made up of 14 amino acids. CDR3 loop: CASSSGSAYNEQFF. The CDR3 DNA reads as TGCGCCAGCAGTAGCGGGAGCGCCTACAATGAGCAGTTCTTC.

The chain uses TRBV5-5 and TRBJ2-5; the match to TRBD1 covers 7 bases. V lost 3 bases, J lost 5 bases, and 10 bases stayed unmatched. Germline values: CDR1 SGHKS, CDR2 YYEKEE (reference sequence). This CDR3 is built from 15 residues. The CDR3 is CASSYLEGAWETQYF. CDR3 DNA sequence: TGTGCCAGCAGCTACCTAGAGGGGGCTTGGGAGACCCAGTACTTC.

V gene TRBV2 combines with J gene TRBJ2-5, with 7 bases that match TRBD1. The CDR3 consists of 15 residues. Per germline, CDR1 SNHLY and CDR2 FYNNEI. Germline trimming cut 8 bases from V and 2 bases from J; bases unmatched to any gene: 11. In nucleotides, the CDR3 is TGTGCCAGCGGGGGCCGACAGGGAAGACAAGAGACCCAGTACTTC. It specifies CASGGRQGRQETQYF.

J is TRBJ1-6 and V is TRBV4-1; D possibly corresponds to TRBD1 (5 bases). In germline, CDR1 is MGHRA, CDR2 YSYEKL. With 0 bases removed from V and 8 bases from J, the gap between germline ends came to 14 bases. The length of the CDR3 is 16 residues. The chain's CDR3 is CASSQDYRGRDSPLHF. The CDR3 DNA reads TGCGCCAGCAGCCAAGATTATCGCGGCAGGGATTCACCCCTCCACTTT.

The chain joins TRBV28 to TRBJ2-1, with 8 nucleotides matching TRBD1. Germline CDR1 and CDR2: MDHEN and SYDVKM. The ends lost 1 base at V and 9 bases at J; junction bases unmatched: 8. The CDR3 is 15 amino acids. As DNA, the CDR3 is TGTGCCAGCAGTTTATCCAGGGGGCGGGTTGGTGAGCAGTTCTTC. Protein product: CASSLSRGRVGEQFF.

The chain recombines TRBV6-2 or TRBV6-3 with TRBJ2-7, with D maybe TRBD2 (5 bases). CDR1 and CDR2 from the germline V gene are MNHEY and SVGEGT. The CDR3 contains 14 residues. Trimming shortened V by 6 bases and J by 4 bases, and 16 bases separated the two germline ends. For the CDR3, the DNA is TGTGCCAGCAGCCTTACTAGAAATCGGTACGAGCAGTACTTC. Translating gives CASSLTRNRYEQYF.

This clone was recorded once. V usage is TRBV6-5 and J usage is TRBJ2-1, with D tentatively TRBD1 (5 bases). The CDR3 has 13 amino acids. Per the germline V gene, CDR1 is MNHEY and CDR2 is SVGAGI. The V end lost 6 bases, the J end lost 9 bases, and 15 bases lay between the germline ends. CDR3 protein: CASRWTITSEQFF. In nucleotides, the CDR3 is TGTGCCAGCAGGTGGACAATTACAAGTGAGCAGTTCTTC.

The V gene is TRBV9, the J gene TRBJ1-2, with 7 bases aligning to TRBD1. The length of the CDR3 is 13 residues. Germline V CDR1 and CDR2: SGDLS, YYNGEE. Losses at the gene ends were 2 bases for V and 3 bases for J; bases not matched to a gene: 1. The CDR3: CASSVGQHYGYTF. DNA for the CDR3: TGTGCCAGCAGCGTGGGACAGCACTATGGCTACACCTTC. Complete variable domain (other parts from reference TRBV9 and TRBJ1-2): DSGVTQTPKHLITATGQRVTLRCSPRSGDLSVYWYQQSLDQGLQFLIQYYNGEERAKGNILERFSAQQFPDLHSELNLSSLELGDSALYFCASSVGQHYGYTFGSGTRLTVV.

CDR3 sequence reads: CAIRGWDYPSDTQYF. In nucleotides, the CDR3 is TGTGCCATCAGGGGGTGGGACTATCCCTCAGATACGCAGTATTTT. The rearrangement joins TRBV10-3 to TRBJ2-3, with 7 bases identical to TRBD2. J lost 4 bases, V lost 6 bases, and 10 bases had no gene match. This CDR3 is built from 15 residues. Germline CDR1 reads ENHRY; CDR2 reads SYGVKD.

The CDR3 nucleotides read TGTGCCAGTAGCAGGACTAGCGGGGGAACCTACGAGCAGTACTTC. Translation gives CASSRTSGGTYEQYF. V usage is TRBV19 and J usage is TRBJ2-7, with 13 bases aligning to TRBD2. V shed 6 bases and J 2 bases; nucleotides not matched to a gene: 4. The CDR3 is made up of 15 amino acids. Germline V gene data show CDR1 as LNHDA and CDR2 as SQIVND (reference sequence).

The rearrangement uses TRBV19 and TRBJ2-3; the match to TRBD2 covers 7 bases. V dropped 7 bases and J dropped 1; count of bases not matched to a gene: 5. This CDR3 contains 14 residues. Germline-derived CDR1 and CDR2 are LNHDA and SQIVND (reference sequence). In DNA, the CDR3 is TGTGCCAGTAACCTAGCGGAGCGCACAGATACGCAGTATTTT. This codes for CASNLAERTDTQYF.

The chain is built from TRBV30 and TRBJ1-5; D is perhaps TRBD1 (5 bases). The V end was cut by 2 bases, the J end by 5 bases, with 10 bases between. Germline assignment: CDR1 GTSNPN and CDR2 SVGIG (reference sequence). CDR3 length: 13 residues. CDR3 sequence reads: CAWSPGEYQPQHF. CDR3 sequence (DNA): TGTGCCTGGAGTCCGGGGGAGTATCAGCCCCAGCATTTT.

The CDR3 DNA follows: TGTGCCAGCAGTTATGCACTAGCGGGACCCATTAATGAGCAGTTCTTC. This gives the protein CASSYALAGPINEQFF. The chain joins TRBV6-5 to TRBJ2-1; 10 bases line up with TRBD2. CDR1 and CDR2 from the germline V gene are MNHEY and SVGAGI. The V segment lost 3 bases and the J segment 7 bases; nucleotides outside the gene matches: 9. This CDR3 region has 16 residues.

The rearrangement uses TRBV7-9 and TRBJ2-5; 14 nucleotides align to TRBD2. The CDR3 is 17 amino acids. Trimming took 1 base from V and 4 from J; bases not matched to a gene: 5. Per germline, CDR1 SEHNR and CDR2 FQNEAQ (reference sequence). The CDR3 spells CASSLGRTSGGRETQYF. For the CDR3, the DNA is TGTGCCAGCAGCTTAGGGCGGACTAGCGGGGGGCGAGAGACCCAGTACTTC.

Written as DNA, the CDR3 is TGTGCCAGCAGCAACCGACAGGGGATGGAGACCCAGTACTTC. It translates to CASSNRQGMETQYF. The chain uses TRBV7-2 and TRBJ2-5; TRBD1 agrees at 8 bases. Germline V gene sequence: CDR1 SGHTA, CDR2 FQGNSA. V shed 5 bases and J 5 bases; nucleotides not matched to a gene: 7. CDR3 size: 14 residues.

This chain uses TRBV7-2 with TRBJ2-7, with D possibly matching TRBD2 (6 bases). CDR3 length equals 15 residues. Trimming removed 2 bases at V and 4 bases at J, with 15 bases between. Germline values: CDR1 SGHTA, CDR2 FQGNSA. DNA of the CDR3: TGTGCCAGCAGCTTATTCCGGGGGTCCGGGTACGAGCAGTACTTC. Residues: CASSLFRGSGYEQYF.

This clone has a handful of counts. V gene TRBV6-5 combines with J gene TRBJ1-5; 11 positions match TRBD1. This CDR3 comprises 15 residues. The V segment lost 6 bases and the J segment 7 bases; nucleotides outside the gene matches: 8. Per the germline V gene, CDR1 is MNHEY and CDR2 is SVGAGI. The CDR3 bases are TGTGCCAGCAGCCAAGGGACAGGGGGGTACCAGCCCCAGCATTTT. As protein: CASSQGTGGYQPQHF.

J is TRBJ2-7 and V is TRBV11-2; 8 positions match TRBD1. Germline-derived CDR1 and CDR2 are SGHAT and FQNNGV. The CDR3 contains 15 residues. V shed 4 bases, J shed 3 bases, and the junction held 8 bases outside the gene matches. CDR3 in DNA: TGTGCCAGCAGCTACTCGGGGACAGGACTCTACGAGCAGTACTTC. It is translated as CASSYSGTGLYEQYF. The full variable domain, its missing parts supplied by reference TRBV11-2 and TRBJ2-7, is EAGVAQSPRYKIIEKRQSVAFWCNPISGHATLYWYQQILGQGPKLLIQFQNNGVVDDSQLPKDRFSAERLKGVDSTLKIQPAKLEDSAVYLCASSYSGTGLYEQYFGPGTRLTVT.

The chain carries TRBV2 and TRBJ1-5; no clear D gene. CDR1 is SNHLY, CDR2 FYNNEI, per germline. The CDR3 has 12 residues. The germline V and J ends were trimmed by 8 bases and 3 bases, with 8 bases remaining between them. CDR3 DNA: TGTGCCAGCGGACTCCACAATCAGCCCCAGCATTTT. Translation: CASGLHNQPQHF.

This clone was counted between two and nine times. This sequence joins TRBV3-1 (or the pseudogene TRBV3-2) and TRBJ1-6, with D unresolved. The CDR3 covers 13 residues. Trimming left V 1 base short and J 8 bases short, with 6 bases between. In germline, CDR1 is LGHDT, CDR2 YNNKEL (reference sequence). The CDR3 here is CASSQARDSPLHF. For the CDR3, the DNA is TGTGCCAGCAGCCAAGCACGGGATTCACCCCTCCACTTT.